What follows are 27 T cell receptor beta chains derived from one specimen sequenced in a study of blood T cell repertoires in COVID-19. Data came from immunoSEQ multiplex PCR; TCRdb stores just in-frame clones and leaves some out. Here the sample spans more than 200,000 clones, over 75% being singletons. What was sequenced was peripheral blood. These receptors originate from a man in his forties or fifties with acute or convalescent COVID-19.

This chain connects TRBV11-2 to TRBJ1-4; 7 bases map to TRBD1. The J segment lost 3 bases and the V segment lost 4 bases, leaving 5 bases of the junction unmatched. The germline V gene encodes CDR1 SGHAT and CDR2 FQNNGV. The CDR3 runs to 15 residues. The CDR3 DNA reads as TGTGCCAGCAGCTATCTGACAGGGTCTAATGAAAAACTGTTTTTT. This sequence encodes CASSYLTGSNEKLFF.

This chain's CDR3 is CASSSGGEQYF. The CDR3 coding sequence is TGTGCCAGCAGCTCGGGAGGGGAGCAGTACTTC. This sequence joins TRBV7-8 and TRBJ2-7; TRBD2 matches 8 bases. The CDR3 is 11 residues long. Germline-derived CDR1 and CDR2 are SGHVS and FQNEAQ. V gave up 4 bases and J gave up 7 bases; unmatched junction bases: 0.

The table lists this clone with a count of one. This chain links TRBV4-1 with TRBJ2-7; 13 bases agree with TRBD2. Germline CDR1 MGHRA, CDR2 YSYEKL. J lost 3 bases, V lost 0 bases, and 5 bases had no gene match. The CDR3 consists of 17 residues. CDR3 in DNA: TGCGCCAGCAGCCAAGAGCGACTAGCGGGGGGTTACTACGAGCAGTACTTC. It translates to CASSQERLAGGYYEQYF.

The chain joins TRBV5-1 to TRBJ1-4; a weak D match, TRBD1 (5 bases). Germline CDR1 SGHRS, CDR2 YFSETQ. V was cut by 0 bases and J by 6 bases, with 12 bases left in between. The CDR3 has 15 residues. CDR3 region: CASSLAREGYEKLFF. The CDR3, as DNA: TGCGCCAGCAGCTTGGCCAGGGAAGGGTATGAAAAACTGTTTTTT. The full variable domain, completed using reference TRBV5-1 and TRBJ1-4, is KAGVTQTPRYLIKTRGQQVTLSCSPISGHRSVSWYQQTPGQGLQFLFEYFSETQRNKGNFPGRFSGRQFSNSRSEMNVSTLELGDSALYLCASSLAREGYEKLFFGSGTQLSVL.

V gene TRBV10-2 combines with J gene TRBJ2-3; 8 bases agree with TRBD2. Germline-derived CDR1 and CDR2 are WSHSY and SAAADI. J was trimmed by 0 bases and V by 6 bases; bases with no gene match: 14. The CDR3 runs 18 residues. CDR3 coding DNA: TGCGCCAGCAGCCCGCGACGGGGGGGCCTTGGCAGCACAGATACGCAGTATTTT. Protein product: CASSPRRGGLGSTDTQYF.

The DNA for the CDR3 is TGTGCCAGCAGCTTGGAGGAAAGAAGAGGCTACACCTTC. Translating gives CASSLEERRGYTF. V and J are TRBV7-3 and TRBJ1-2; no firm D call. Trimming removed 3 bases at V and 8 bases at J, with 13 bases between. Germline V CDR1 and CDR2: SGHTA, FQGTGA. The CDR3 runs to 13 residues.

The chain joins TRBV2 to TRBJ1-5; 7 bases agree with TRBD1. Germline V gene lookup returns CDR1 SNHLY and CDR2 FYNNEI. The junction had 10 bases not matched to a gene; V was cut back by 7 bases and J by 4 bases. The CDR3 is 15 residues long. The CDR3, as DNA: TGTGCCAGCAACACCGGACAGGCAGTAAATCAGCCCCAGCATTTT. This encodes CASNTGQAVNQPQHF.

The chain is built from TRBV2 and TRBJ2-2; 8 bases fit TRBD1. After removal of 6 bases from V and 6 bases from J, the junction contained 6 bases not matched to a gene. This CDR3 contains 14 residues. Germline lookup yields CDR1 SNHLY and CDR2 FYNNEI. The CDR3: CASSAEQGAGELFF. CDR3 nucleotides: TGTGCCAGCAGCGCCGAACAGGGGGCCGGGGAGCTGTTTTTT. The full variable domain, rest sourced from reference TRBV2 and TRBJ2-2, is EPEVTQTPSHQVTQMGQEVILRCVPISNHLYFYWYRQILGQKVEFLVSFYNNEISEKSEIFDDQFSVERPDGSNFTLKIRSTKLEDSAMYFCASSAEQGAGELFFGEGSRLTVL.

The chain links TRBV29-1 to TRBJ1-3; tentatively, D is TRBD1 (6 bases). The CDR3 length is 12 residues. The V gene's germline CDR1 is SQVTM and CDR2 ANQGSEA. The germline V and J ends were trimmed by 7 bases and 8 bases, with 15 bases remaining between them. In DNA form, the CDR3 reads TGCAGCGCATGGACAGTTCGGGACACCATATATTTT. Protein product: CSAWTVRDTIYF. Using reference TRBV29-1 and TRBJ1-3 for the parts outside the CDR3, the full variable domain is SAVISQKPSRDICQRGTSLTIQCQVDSQVTMMFWYRQQPGQSLTLIATANQGSEATYESGFVIDKFPISRPNLTFSTLTVSNMSPEDSSIYLCSAWTVRDTIYFGEGSWLTVV.

V gene TRBV4-1 combines with J gene TRBJ1-3; no clear D. The CDR3 length is 16 residues. Germline CDR1 and CDR2: MGHRA and YSYEKL. The V end lost 3 bases, the J end lost 0 bases, and 12 bases lay between the germline ends. The CDR3 reads CASSQGGGSSGNTIYF. CDR3 bases: TGCGCCAGCAGCCAGGGAGGAGGATCCTCTGGAAACACCATATATTTT.

The gene calls are TRBV20-1 and TRBJ1-1; D uncertain. The CDR3 is made up of 11 amino acids. Germline V CDR1 and CDR2: DFQATT, SNEGSKA (reference sequence). V was pared by 6 bases and J by 0 bases, with 5 bases between. CDR3 region: CSAGMNTEAFF. The CDR3 DNA is TGCAGTGCCGGGATGAACACTGAAGCTTTCTTT.

This chain joins TRBV2 and TRBJ2-2; D not resolved. Germline-derived CDR1 and CDR2 are SNHLY and FYNNEI. The CDR3 contains 15 residues. V was trimmed by 4 bases and J by 4 bases, leaving 13 bases between them. CDR3 region: CASSGSGVRTGELFF. The CDR3 DNA is TGTGCCAGCAGTGGGTCAGGTGTGCGCACCGGGGAGCTGTTTTTT.

This clone occurred a few times. The V and J genes are TRBV2 and TRBJ1-3, with D hard to call. Germline-derived CDR1 and CDR2 are SNHLY and FYNNEI. V was cut by 7 bases and J by 1 base, with 14 bases left in between. This CDR3 comprises 15 residues. The CDR3 sequence is CASNFAGNSGNTIYF. CDR3 DNA: TGTGCCAGCAATTTCGCAGGCAATTCTGGAAACACCATATATTTT.

The V gene is TRBV19, the J gene TRBJ1-1, with 7 bases fitting TRBD1. Germline V gene lookup returns CDR1 LNHDA and CDR2 SQIVND (reference sequence). The ends lost 7 bases at V and 1 base at J; junction bases unmatched: 6. There are 14 residues in the CDR3. Here the CDR3 reads CASNTDRTNTEAFF. The CDR3 DNA follows: TGTGCCAGTAACACGGACAGGACGAACACTGAAGCTTTCTTT.

The genes are TRBV11-2 and TRBJ2-7, with TRBD2 as a possible D gene (6 bases). This CDR3 contains 15 residues. Germline V gives CDR1 SGHAT, CDR2 FQNNGV. The V end lost 0 bases, the J end lost 3 bases, and 12 bases lay between the germline ends. The CDR3 sequence is CASSLEEGLSYEQYF. CDR3 in DNA: TGTGCCAGCAGCTTAGAGGAGGGTTTGAGCTACGAGCAGTACTTC.

The CDR3 reads CASSDFGTEAFF. In nucleotides, the CDR3 is TGTGCCAGCAGTGATTTCGGGACTGAAGCTTTCTTT. The chain couples TRBV2 to TRBJ1-1; D is unclear. The V gene's germline CDR1 is SNHLY and CDR2 FYNNEI. V gave up 3 bases and J gave up 5 bases, with 7 bases separating them. There are 12 residues in the CDR3.

In DNA, the CDR3 is TGTGCCAGCAGTTACCCACGAGGACAGGGGCGCGATGGCTACACCTTC. This codes for CASSYPRGQGRDGYTF. The gene calls are TRBV6-6 and TRBJ1-2; 9 nucleotides align to TRBD1. The CDR3 spans 16 residues. Germline CDR1 and CDR2: MNHNY and SVGAGI (reference sequence). The V and J ends lost 2 bases and 6 bases, in that order; junction bases with no gene match: 10.

Only one count was recorded for this clone. The chain couples TRBV12-3 or TRBV12-4 to TRBJ2-7, with 7 bases that match TRBD2. Losses at the gene ends were 6 bases for V and 5 bases for J; bases not matched to a gene: 7. The CDR3 consists of 13 residues. The CDR3 region is CASRFGEGHEQYF. The CDR3 DNA follows: TGTGCCAGCAGGTTTGGGGAGGGTCACGAGCAGTACTTC.

A word on this clone: Other DNA sequences in this sample translate to the same CDR3. The chain has TRBV30 and TRBJ2-2, with 7 bases lining up with TRBD2. CDR1 GTSNPN and CDR2 SVGIG come from the germline V gene (reference sequence). This CDR3 comprises 14 residues. Trimming cost V 7 bases and J 8 bases; bases outside gene matches: 13. CDR3 region: CAFHTRRGGGELFF. The CDR3 DNA reads as TGTGCCTTCCACACTCGTCGGGGAGGGGGGGAGCTGTTTTTT.

The chain joins TRBV23-1 to TRBJ1-4; D not resolved. TRBV23-1 is sorted into the ORF group, with uncertain function. With 10 bases removed from V and 0 bases from J, the gap between germline ends came to 12 bases. The CDR3 runs to 14 residues. The CDR3 spells CATPGKATNEKLFF. The DNA for the CDR3 is TGCGCCACGCCGGGGAAGGCAACTAATGAAAAACTGTTTTTT.

The chain combines TRBV25-1 with TRBJ1-1, with 7 positions matching TRBD1. The CDR3 contains 17 residues. Germline V gene lookup returns CDR1 MGHDK and CDR2 SYGVNS. The trim removed 3 bases at V and 1 base at J, leaving 11 bases unmatched. CDR3 residues: CASSDYGQAAPNTEAFF. CDR3 bases: TGTGCCAGCAGTGACTACGGACAGGCCGCTCCGAACACTGAAGCTTTCTTT.

The chain carries TRBV10-3 and TRBJ2-7; 9 nucleotides match TRBD2. With 5 bases clipped from V and 0 bases from J, the junction kept 5 bases outside the gene matches. The CDR3 is made up of 15 amino acids. The germline V gene has CDR1 ENHRY and CDR2 SYGVKD. The CDR3 sequence: CAISISGGSSYEQYF. The CDR3 DNA reads TGTGCCATCAGTATTAGCGGGGGCTCCTCCTACGAGCAGTACTTC.

The chain has TRBV18 and TRBJ1-5; 9 bases align to TRBD1. CDR3 length: 15 amino acids. V lost 3 bases to trimming and J lost 4 bases; unmatched junction nucleotides: 4. The germline V gene encodes CDR1 KGHSH and CDR2 LQKENI. The CDR3 DNA is TGTGCCAGCTCACCGGACAGGGGCCCTAATCAGCCCCAGCATTTT. Protein: CASSPDRGPNQPQHF.

V is TRBV19 and J is TRBJ1-1; tentatively, D is TRBD1 (5 bases). Germline loops: CDR1 LNHDA, CDR2 SQIVND (reference sequence). The CDR3 contains 17 residues. Trimming removed 5 bases at V and 6 bases at J, with 25 bases between. Written as DNA, the CDR3 is TGTGCCAGTAGTCTAATTGGGGGAGGATCCCGGGCGGCTGAAGCTTTCTTT. Residues: CASSLIGGGSRAAEAFF.

CDR3 DNA sequence: TGTGCCTGGACTTACACGATAAACACCGGGGAGCTGTTTTTT. Its translation is CAWTYTINTGELFF. J is TRBJ2-2 and V is TRBV30, with unresolved D. This CDR3 contains 14 residues. V was pared by 4 bases and J by 2 bases, with 11 bases between. From germline, CDR1 is GTSNPN and CDR2 SVGIG (reference sequence).

This clone was recorded a few times. The chain uses TRBV27 and TRBJ1-4; a possible D gene is TRBD1 (6 bases). This CDR3 is built from 16 residues. Germline assignment: CDR1 MNHEY and CDR2 SMNVEV (reference sequence). Trimming took 3 bases from V and 6 from J, leaving 17 bases between them. The CDR3 DNA is TGTGCCAGCAGTTTCCTTGGGGGGGGGCAAGATGAAAAACTGTTTTTT. Translation: CASSFLGGGQDEKLFF. The variable domain in full, completed from reference TRBV27 and TRBJ1-4, reads EAQVTQNPRYLITVTGKKLTVTCSQNMNHEYMSWYRQDPGLGLRQIYYSMNVEVTDKGDVPEGYKVSRKEKRNFPLILESPSPNQTSLYFCASSFLGGGQDEKLFFGSGTQLSVL.

This clone occurred a few times. The chain carries TRBV10-2 and TRBJ2-7, with D possibly TRBD1 on 6 matching bases. Trimming took 4 bases from V and 0 from J, leaving 10 bases between them. The CDR3 length is 14 residues. Germline assignment: CDR1 WSHSY and CDR2 SAAADI. The CDR3 DNA follows: TGCGCCAGCAGTGGACAGGCCGACTCCTACGAGCAGTACTTC. It translates to CASSGQADSYEQYF.